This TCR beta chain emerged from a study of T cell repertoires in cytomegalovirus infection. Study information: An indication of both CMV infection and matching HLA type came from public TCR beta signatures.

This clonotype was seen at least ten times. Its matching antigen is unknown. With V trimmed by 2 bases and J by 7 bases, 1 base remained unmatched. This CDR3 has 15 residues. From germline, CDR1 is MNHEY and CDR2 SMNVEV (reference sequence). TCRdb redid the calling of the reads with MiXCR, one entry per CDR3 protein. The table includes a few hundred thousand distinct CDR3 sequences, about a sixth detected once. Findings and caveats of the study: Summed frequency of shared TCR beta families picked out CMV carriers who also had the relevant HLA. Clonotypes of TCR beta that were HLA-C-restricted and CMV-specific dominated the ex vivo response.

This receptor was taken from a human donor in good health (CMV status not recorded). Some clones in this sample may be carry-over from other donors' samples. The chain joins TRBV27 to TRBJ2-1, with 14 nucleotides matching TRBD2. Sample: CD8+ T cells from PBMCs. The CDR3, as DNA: TGTGCCAGCAGTTTAAGACTAGCGGGGGGGAATGAGCAGTTCTTC. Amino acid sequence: CASSLRLAGGNEQFF.